These 32 T cell receptor beta chains originate from one sample sequenced in a study of CD4 T cells in relation to SARS-CoV-2 and coronaviruses. Only in-frame clones appear in the TCRdb table, and some are missing; sequencing was by immunoSEQ multiplex PCR. The table records about 17,000 clones, 82% of them present only once. Unexposed donor CD4+ T cells date from 2011-2018, before the COVID-19 pandemic. After roughly ten days of culture, CD4+ T cells were isolated. Antigen specificity for these receptors is unknown. Sequencing used CD4+ T cells from PBMCs, cultured in vitro. The receptors stem from a human donor in good health.

The CDR3 sequence is CASSLAGGGGEKLFF. The DNA of the CDR3 is TGTGCCAGCAGCTTAGCCGGAGGGGGCGGTGAAAAACTGTTTTTT. This sequence joins TRBV7-9 and TRBJ1-4; 7 nucleotides match TRBD1. Germline V gene sequence: CDR1 SEHNR, CDR2 FQNEAQ (reference sequence). The V gene end was trimmed by 0 bases and the J gene end by 7 bases; junction bases not matched to a gene: 5. The CDR3 is made up of 15 amino acids.

This rearrangement joins TRBV7-2 to TRBJ2-5; TRBD2 is a possible D gene (5 bases). There are 14 residues in the CDR3. The germline V gene encodes CDR1 SGHTA and CDR2 FQGNSA. The V and J ends lost 2 bases and 5 bases respectively, with 12 bases between them. CDR3: CASSLTRSGETQYF. The CDR3 nucleotides are TGTGCCAGCAGCTTAACTAGGTCTGGGGAGACCCAGTACTTC.

The chain links TRBV9 to TRBJ2-1, with unresolved D. From germline, CDR1 is SGDLS and CDR2 YYNGEE. This CDR3 has 14 residues. Trimming left V 0 bases short and J 7 bases short, with 11 bases between. In DNA form, the CDR3 reads TGTGCCAGCAGCGTAGGCCCCCCAGTAAATGAGCAGTTCTTC. Amino acid sequence: CASSVGPPVNEQFF.

This clone appeared once. The V gene is TRBV11-2, the J gene TRBJ2-5; D is uncertain. The CDR3 covers 13 residues. V was pared by 3 bases and J by 4 bases, with 9 bases between. The V gene's germline CDR1 is SGHAT and CDR2 FQNNGV. The CDR3 nucleotides read TGTGCCAGCAGCTTCTACGGGCGAGAGACCCAGTACTTC. Amino acid sequence: CASSFYGRETQYF.

This chain uses TRBV2 with TRBJ2-1; 8 bases agree with TRBD1. The V gene end was trimmed by 10 bases and the J gene end by 7 bases; junction bases not matched to a gene: 9. The germline gives CDR1 SNHLY, CDR2 FYNNEI. The CDR3 is made up of 13 amino acids. The CDR3 DNA reads TGTGCCAACAGGGGGAGTTTATCGAATGAGCAGTTCTTC. Protein product: CANRGSLSNEQFF. Full variable domain (missing parts from reference TRBV2 and TRBJ2-1): EPEVTQTPSHQVTQMGQEVILRCVPISNHLYFYWYRQILGQKVEFLVSFYNNEISEKSEIFDDQFSVERPDGSNFTLKIRSTKLEDSAMYFCANRGSLSNEQFFGPGTRLTVL.

The V call is TRBV5-4, the J call TRBJ2-3; no clear D gene. V lost 4 bases and J 4 bases, leaving 10 bases between the germline ends. The CDR3 consists of 13 residues. Germline CDR1 reads SGHNT; CDR2 reads YYREEE (reference sequence). The CDR3 DNA follows: TGTGCCAGCAGCCGTACGAATCCAGATACGCAGTATTTT. This encodes CASSRTNPDTQYF.

The rearrangement links TRBV3-1 (or the pseudogene TRBV3-2) to TRBJ1-2; possible D gene TRBD1, 5 bases. This CDR3 spans 14 amino acids. Trimming shortened V by 3 bases and J by 10 bases, and 18 bases separated the two germline ends. Germline CDR1 and CDR2: LGHDT and YNNKEL (reference sequence). DNA of the CDR3: TGTGCCAGCAGCCAGCCCCTGGATGGGGGTGACTACACCTTC. This codes for CASSQPLDGGDYTF.

This chain links TRBV27 with TRBJ1-1; the match to TRBD1 covers 9 bases. Per the germline V gene, CDR1 is MNHEY and CDR2 is SMNVEV (reference sequence). With V trimmed by 6 bases and J by 0 bases, 14 bases remained unmatched. This CDR3 region has 18 residues. The CDR3 region has the DNA TGTGCCAGCAGCCCCGCCCCCGGGACAGGGTATATGAACACTGAAGCTTTCTTT. This translates into CASSPAPGTGYMNTEAFF.

This clone has more than one count but fewer than ten. The chain joins TRBV11-2 to TRBJ1-1; D gene uncertain. The germline gives CDR1 SGHAT, CDR2 FQNNGV. Between the trimmed V and J ends, which lost 3 bases and 2 bases, there was a span of 16 bases. CDR3 size: 16 residues. The CDR3 here is CASSFPSGQTNTEAFF. Here the CDR3 DNA reads TGTGCCAGCAGCTTCCCCTCGGGCCAGACAAACACTGAAGCTTTCTTT.

This chain connects TRBV18 to TRBJ1-1; D call uncertain. Germline values: CDR1 KGHSH, CDR2 LQKENI. The CDR3 spans 15 residues. V was trimmed by 0 bases and J by 4 bases, leaving 12 bases between them. The CDR3 bases are TGTGCCAGCTCACCACCCGTCTCAAGAACCACTGAAGCTTTCTTT. Translation: CASSPPVSRTTEAFF.

The V and J genes are TRBV29-1 and TRBJ1-5, with D unclear. Trimming pared 7 bases from V and 0 bases from J, leaving 7 bases between. The CDR3 has 12 amino acids. Germline values: CDR1 SQVTM, CDR2 ANQGSEA. CDR3 protein: CSASDSNQPQHF. The CDR3 nucleotides are TGCAGCGCCAGCGATAGCAATCAGCCCCAGCATTTT.

This clone was counted only a few times. V and J are TRBV19 and TRBJ2-1, with 9 bases lining up with TRBD2. V lost 3 bases, J lost 3 bases, and 9 bases stayed unmatched. CDR3 length: 17 residues. Germline V lookup: CDR1 LNHDA, CDR2 SQIVND (reference sequence). CDR3 in amino acids: CASSIGSGRTYYNEQFF. The CDR3 bases are TGTGCCAGTAGTATTGGGAGCGGGAGGACCTACTACAATGAGCAGTTCTTC.

In this sample, this clone turned up once. This sequence joins TRBV20-1 and TRBJ2-5, with D possibly TRBD2 on 5 matching bases. V was pared by 3 bases and J by 1 base, with 9 bases between. CDR1 and CDR2 (germline): DFQATT, SNEGSKA (reference sequence). The CDR3 is 13 residues long. Here the CDR3 DNA reads TGCAGTGCTAGTGGCAGCGGCCAAGAGACCCAGTACTTC. Amino acid sequence: CSASGSGQETQYF.

This clone has just one count. The chain uses TRBV5-1 and TRBJ2-5; D remains unclear. This CDR3 has 12 amino acids. Trimming removed 0 bases from V and 1 base from J, with 1 base in between. Looked up from germline, CDR1 is SGHRS and CDR2 is YFSETQ. Here the CDR3 reads CASSLAQETQYF. In DNA form, the CDR3 reads TGCGCCAGCAGCTTGGCCCAAGAGACCCAGTACTTC.

V and J are TRBV12-3 or TRBV12-4 and TRBJ1-2; D might be TRBD1 (5 bases). This CDR3 comprises 13 residues. The V gene lost 3 bases and the J gene lost 8 bases, with 13 bases spanning the gap. CDR3 nucleotide sequence: TGTGCCAGCAGTTTCCAGGGACCTACAGGCTACACCTTC. The encoded protein is CASSFQGPTGYTF.

This chain uses TRBV6-5 with TRBJ1-1; no clear D gene. Per germline, CDR1 MNHEY and CDR2 SVGAGI. V shed 4 bases and J shed 3 bases, with 9 bases lying between them. The CDR3 has 13 residues. The CDR3 coding sequence is TGTGCCAGCAGTTTGCTCCGGGACACTGAAGCTTTCTTT. It specifies CASSLLRDTEAFF.

This clone appeared a single time. The chain recombines TRBV5-1 with TRBJ2-1; D possibly corresponds to TRBD2 (7 bases). The CDR3 loop spans 16 amino acids. The V end lost 0 bases, the J end lost 6 bases, and 16 bases lay between the germline ends. Germline CDR1 reads SGHRS; CDR2 reads YFSETQ. Here the CDR3 reads CASSLAVSGGINEQFF. The CDR3 region has the DNA TGCGCCAGCAGCTTGGCCGTTTCGGGGGGCATCAATGAGCAGTTCTTC.

J is TRBJ2-1 and V is TRBV30; a possible D gene is TRBD2 (5 bases). Trimming cost V 2 bases and J 2 bases, with 10 bases left between them. This CDR3 region has 14 residues. Germline lookup yields CDR1 GTSNPN and CDR2 SVGIG (reference sequence). Here the CDR3 reads CAWSPPTTYNEQFF. CDR3 nucleotide sequence: TGTGCCTGGAGTCCACCGACTACCTACAATGAGCAGTTCTTC.

The rearrangement links TRBV6-5 to TRBJ2-2; D not resolved. The CDR3 runs to 15 residues. V was pared by 5 bases and J by 2 bases, with 12 bases between. The germline V gene encodes CDR1 MNHEY and CDR2 SVGAGI. The CDR3 DNA sequence: TGTGCCAGCAGTCGCGACCGGCCAAACACCGGGGAGCTGTTTTTT. Translated: CASSRDRPNTGELFF.

The J gene is TRBJ2-4, the V gene TRBV15; TRBD2 matches 14 bases. Germline V gene sequence: CDR1 LNHNV, CDR2 YYDKDF (reference sequence). After removal of 4 bases from V and 6 bases from J, the junction contained 5 bases not matched to a gene. The CDR3 length is 16 residues. CDR3 nucleotide sequence: TGTGCCACCAGCAAGACTAGCGGGGGGGCTAGAAACATTCAGTACTTC. As protein: CATSKTSGGARNIQYF.

The chain combines TRBV5-5 with TRBJ2-3, with TRBD2 as a possible D gene (7 bases). The CDR3 loop spans 16 amino acids. Germline V lookup: CDR1 SGHKS, CDR2 YYEKEE (reference sequence). Trimming removed 0 bases at V and 0 bases at J, with 11 bases between. The CDR3 here is CASSLAGGGSTDTQYF. In DNA form, the CDR3 reads TGTGCCAGCAGCTTGGCGGGGGGCGGTAGCACAGATACGCAGTATTTT.

J is TRBJ2-2 and V is TRBV4-3; the D gene is possibly TRBD1 (5 bases). V lost 0 bases, J lost 9 bases, and 11 bases lay in between. The CDR3 runs 14 residues. Germline assignment: CDR1 LGHNA and CDR2 YSLEER. DNA for the CDR3: TGCGCCAGCAGCCAAGAAAGGGGTTGGAGGGAGCTGTTTTTT. This codes for CASSQERGWRELFF.

This chain uses TRBV7-3 with TRBJ2-3; 9 bases line up with TRBD2. V dropped 4 bases and J dropped 6; count of bases not matched to a gene: 5. Germline V gene lookup returns CDR1 SGHTA and CDR2 FQGTGA. This CDR3 has 14 residues. The CDR3 DNA reads TGTGCCAGCAGCTCGGGACTAGCTGGCGATACGCAGTATTTT. Its translation: CASSSGLAGDTQYF.

The genes are TRBV18 and TRBJ2-1; D not certain. Per germline, CDR1 KGHSH and CDR2 LQKENI. V dropped 2 bases and J dropped 3 bases, with 2 bases sitting between them. The CDR3 consists of 12 residues. CDR3 in DNA: TGTGCCAGCTCACCAAACTACAATGAGCAGTTCTTC. Translation gives CASSPNYNEQFF.

The chain employs TRBV6-5 and TRBJ1-5; TRBD1 agrees at 8 bases. The CDR3 extends over 12 amino acids. J gave up 12 bases and V 5 bases, and 6 bases lay outside the gene matches. Germline CDR1 and CDR2: MNHEY and SVGAGI. CDR3 loop: CASSRGQGHQHF. The CDR3 DNA sequence: TGTGCCAGCAGTCGCGGACAGGGCCACCAGCATTTT.

The chain employs TRBV19 and TRBJ1-1; 9 nucleotides line up with TRBD1. The V gene's germline CDR1 is LNHDA and CDR2 SQIVND (reference sequence). The CDR3 loop spans 15 amino acids. The trim removed 3 bases at V and 0 bases at J, leaving 2 bases unmatched. CDR3 DNA sequence: TGTGCCAGTAGTATTACAGGGGGCATGAACACTGAAGCTTTCTTT. Translating gives CASSITGGMNTEAFF.

The V gene is TRBV4-2, the J gene TRBJ2-1; 12 positions match TRBD2. Germline CDR1 is LGHNA and CDR2 is YNFKEQ. Trimming took 2 bases from V and 9 from J; bases not matched to a gene: 5. The CDR3 extends over 15 amino acids. The CDR3 coding sequence is TGTGCCAGCAGCCAACCTAGCGGGAGGGTCCGTGAGCAGTTCTTC. Its protein product is CASSQPSGRVREQFF.

The V and J genes are TRBV5-1 and TRBJ1-1, with 8 bases matching TRBD1. This CDR3 is 15 amino acids long. V dropped 4 bases and J dropped 3; count of bases not matched to a gene: 8. Germline V gene sequence: CDR1 SGHRS, CDR2 YFSETQ. CDR3 coding DNA: TGCGCCAGCAGCCCAAACAGGGGGGTGGACACTGAAGCTTTCTTT. Translating it yields CASSPNRGVDTEAFF. Based on the CDR3 plus reference TRBV5-1 and TRBJ1-1, the full variable domain is KAGVTQTPRYLIKTRGQQVTLSCSPISGHRSVSWYQQTPGQGLQFLFEYFSETQRNKGNFPGRFSGRQFSNSRSEMNVSTLELGDSALYLCASSPNRGVDTEAFFGQGTRLTVV.

The chain is built from TRBV7-2 and TRBJ2-7; D remains ambiguous. The CDR3 has 11 amino acids. V was pared by 5 bases and J by 5 bases, with 7 bases between. Germline lookup yields CDR1 SGHTA and CDR2 FQGNSA. CDR3 nucleotides: TGTGCCAGCAGCCGATCAAACGAGCAGTACTTC. Translated: CASSRSNEQYF. Combining the CDR3 with reference TRBV7-2 and TRBJ2-7 gives the whole variable domain GAGVSQSPSNKVTEKGKDVELRCDPISGHTALYWYRQSLGQGLEFLIYFQGNSAPDKSGLPSDRFSAERTGGSVSTLTIQRTQQEDSAVYLCASSRSNEQYFGPGTRLTVT.

This clone was counted a single time. The chain uses TRBV7-3 and TRBJ2-3; unclear D gene. This CDR3 spans 17 amino acids. From germline, CDR1 is SGHTA and CDR2 FQGTGA. V lost 2 bases, J lost 1 base, and 16 bases lay in between. CDR3 in amino acids: CASSLEARGLGTDTQYF. DNA for the CDR3: TGTGCCAGCAGCTTAGAGGCTAGAGGCCTGGGCACAGATACGCAGTATTTT.

The chain uses TRBV5-1 and TRBJ2-3, with D uncertain. The germline V gene has CDR1 SGHRS and CDR2 YFSETQ. The V end was cut by 4 bases, the J end by 0 bases, with 6 bases between. This CDR3 has 13 amino acids. The CDR3: CASSAGSTDTQYF. The DNA for the CDR3 is TGCGCCAGCAGCGCCGGGAGCACAGATACGCAGTATTTT.

This rearrangement joins TRBV7-2 to TRBJ1-2; D gene uncertain. Germline V CDR1 and CDR2: SGHTA, FQGNSA. V lost 5 bases and J lost 5, with 18 bases in between. This CDR3 has 15 residues. The CDR3 DNA is TGTGCCAGCAGCCCCCGGGAGGCGGTGGAATATGGCTACACCTTC. Protein: CASSPREAVEYGYTF.